A single sample gave rise to the 31 T cell receptor beta chains below, sequenced in a study of shared clonotypes between healthy human individuals. The protocol was immunoSEQ multiplex PCR, while the TCRdb copy is restricted to in-frame clones and leaves out a portion. Among fewer than 3 million clones listed, just under 95% were seen once. Sequencing used naive CD4+ T cells from PBMCs. Indicated subset: CD45RA+ positively selected. The receptors stem from a man in his late teens or twenties in good health. Some clones in this sample may be carry-over from other donors' samples.

The CDR3 loop reads CASSQGRGYTGEGYTF. CDR3 coding DNA: TGCGCCAGCAGCCAAGGACGGGGGTACACCGGGGAAGGCTACACCTTC. The chain combines TRBV4-3 with TRBJ1-2, with D perhaps matching TRBD1 (5 bases). Deletions cut 1 base from V and 8 bases from J, with 20 bases between. In germline, CDR1 is LGHNA, CDR2 YSLEER. The CDR3 has 16 residues.

The chain recombines TRBV5-5 with TRBJ1-2; no firm D call. The CDR3 totals 15 residues. Germline V gene data show CDR1 as SGHKS and CDR2 as YYEKEE (reference sequence). Trimming took off 0 bases at V and 0 bases at J, with 9 bases between the two ends. The DNA for the CDR3 is TGTGCCAGCAGCTTGGGAATTGGTCCTAACTATGGCTACACCTTC. It encodes CASSLGIGPNYGYTF. Using reference TRBV5-5 and TRBJ1-2 for the parts outside the CDR3, the full variable domain is DAGVTQSPTHLIKTRGQQVTLRCSPISGHKSVSWYQQVLGQGPQFIFQYYEKEERGRGNFPDRFSARQFPNYSSELNVNALLLGDSALYLCASSLGIGPNYGYTFGSGTRLTVV.

This clone was seen more than once but under ten times. Other nucleotide sequences from this sample produce the same CDR3. V usage is TRBV9 and J usage is TRBJ2-1, with 9 bases that match TRBD2. This CDR3 region has 15 residues. V shed 0 bases and J 4 bases; nucleotides not matched to a gene: 2. Germline CDR1 reads SGDLS; CDR2 reads YYNGEE. CDR3 residues: CASSVASGTYNEQFF. The DNA of the CDR3 is TGTGCCAGCAGCGTAGCTAGCGGGACTTACAATGAGCAGTTCTTC.

V and J are TRBV10-3 and TRBJ1-3; D gene ambiguous. Trimming shortened V by 3 bases and J by 0 bases, and 9 bases separated the two germline ends. Germline values: CDR1 ENHRY, CDR2 SYGVKD. This CDR3 is 15 amino acids long. CDR3 amino acids: CAISEGGSSGNTIYF. The CDR3 DNA reads TGTGCCATCAGTGAAGGAGGGAGCTCTGGAAACACCATATATTTT.

This chain links TRBV28 with TRBJ2-3; TRBD1 matches 10 bases. J was trimmed by 4 bases and V by 7 bases; bases with no gene match: 17. Germline V gives CDR1 MDHEN, CDR2 SYDVKM. The CDR3 sequence is 18 residues long. As DNA, the CDR3 is TGTGCCAGCATCATGGGGGGGGACAGGGGAATTGGCGCAGATACGCAGTATTTT. Translated: CASIMGGDRGIGADTQYF.

V is TRBV4-1 and J is TRBJ1-1; no definite D call. V lost 4 bases and J lost 1, with 13 bases in between. This CDR3 comprises 15 residues. Germline V CDR1 and CDR2: MGHRA, YSYEKL. CDR3 DNA: TGCGCCAGCAGCCTCCTGGTCGTTGGGAACACTGAAGCTTTCTTT. It encodes CASSLLVVGNTEAFF.

The rearrangement uses TRBV19 and TRBJ2-3; D not resolved. V lost 9 bases, J lost 2 bases, and 18 bases lay in between. The CDR3 extends over 15 amino acids. The germline V gene encodes CDR1 LNHDA and CDR2 SQIVND (reference sequence). The CDR3 DNA reads TGTGCCAGCCAGCCGGGTATGTGGGCCACAGATACGCAGTATTTT. It yields the protein CASQPGMWATDTQYF.

The chain combines TRBV6-1 with TRBJ1-1; D not resolved. The V gene's germline CDR1 is MNHNS and CDR2 SASEGT. The V and J ends lost 5 bases and 0 bases respectively, with 13 bases between them. There are 15 residues in the CDR3. The CDR3 DNA reads TGTGCCAGCAGTCTCCTGGGCGGAATGAACACTGAAGCTTTCTTT. Amino acids: CASSLLGGMNTEAFF.

This clone was counted a single time. V gene TRBV2 combines with J gene TRBJ2-7, with 11 bases identical to TRBD1. Germline CDR1 is SNHLY and CDR2 is FYNNEI. Trimming at V came to 4 bases and at J to 7 bases, leaving 6 bases not matched to a gene. There are 14 residues in the CDR3. CDR3 DNA sequence: TGTGCCAGCAGTGGGACAGGGGGCCGAAGAGAGCAGTACTTC. It translates to CASSGTGGRREQYF.

The genes are TRBV6-6 and TRBJ1-1, with D unresolved. CDR1 and CDR2 from the germline V gene are MNHNY and SVGAGI (reference sequence). The CDR3 loop spans 12 amino acids. V was clipped by 6 bases and J by 4 bases, with 9 bases between them. The CDR3 loop is CASRVRSTEAFF. CDR3 bases: TGTGCCAGCAGAGTCAGGAGCACTGAAGCTTTCTTT.

V usage is TRBV7-3 and J usage is TRBJ1-2; 9 nucleotides line up with TRBD1. With V trimmed by 5 bases and J by 8 bases, 6 bases remained unmatched. The CDR3 sequence is 13 residues long. Germline CDR1 and CDR2: SGHTA and FQGTGA. The CDR3 DNA follows: TGTGCCAGCAGCCCGGACAGGGGTGAAGGCTACACCTTC. As protein: CASSPDRGEGYTF. The full variable domain, its missing parts supplied by reference TRBV7-3 and TRBJ1-2, is GAGVSQTPSNKVTEKGKYVELRCDPISGHTALYWYRQSLGQGPEFLIYFQGTGAADDSGLPNDRFFAVRPEGSVSTLKIQRTERGDSAVYLCASSPDRGEGYTFGSGTRLTVV.

The chain links TRBV27 to TRBJ1-2; 9 nucleotides align to TRBD1. There are 14 residues in the CDR3. V lost 5 bases and J lost 7; bases outside the gene matches: 8. Germline CDR1 is MNHEY and CDR2 is SMNVEV (reference sequence). The CDR3 here is CASSPTWTGVGYTF. CDR3 bases: TGTGCCAGCAGTCCGACCTGGACAGGGGTTGGCTACACCTTC.

On this clone itself: The junction does not match germline at one end; this may be a read error. Other DNA sequences in this sample translate to the same CDR3. V gene TRBV18 combines with J gene TRBJ2-7; D might be TRBD1 (5 bases). The germline V gene has CDR1 KGHSH and CDR2 LQKENI. The CDR3 extends over 14 amino acids. The CDR3 loop is CASSRSRDSYEQYF. The CDR3 nucleotides are TGTGCCAGTTCACGAAGCAGGGACTCCTACGAGCAGTACTTC.

The V and J genes are TRBV7-2 and TRBJ2-7, with D unresolved. CDR1 SGHTA and CDR2 FQGNSA come from the germline V gene. The germline V and J ends were trimmed by 0 bases and 2 bases, with 5 bases remaining between them. The CDR3 contains 13 residues. The CDR3 DNA reads TGTGCCAGCAGCTTAGCGAGCCCCTACGAGCAGTACTTC. Protein sequence: CASSLASPYEQYF.

The rearrangement joins TRBV21-1 to TRBJ2-7; the table's TRBD1 call for D was not verified on the DNA. TRBV21-1 is marked as a pseudogene. The CDR3 loop spans 17 amino acids. CDR3 in amino acids: CASSKRRARGRAYEQYF. The DNA of the CDR3 is TGTGCCAGCAGCAAAAGGCGGGCTAGGGGGCGCGCGTACGAGCAGTACTTC.

This chain joins TRBV23-1 and TRBJ1-1, with 10 bases identical to TRBD1. TRBV23-1 is known as an ORF, though its function is uncertain. Unmatched junction bases numbered 11, after V lost 3 bases and J lost 4 bases. The CDR3 has 17 amino acids. CDR3 DNA: TGCGCCAGCAGTCAGCCTGACTCGACAGGGGGCGTCACTGAAGCTTTCTTT. Its translation is CASSQPDSTGGVTEAFF.

The CDR3 protein is CASSHPRGAYNEQFF. CDR3 DNA: TGCGCCAGCAGCCATCCCAGGGGGGCCTACAATGAGCAGTTCTTC. The chain joins TRBV4-1 to TRBJ2-1, with D tentatively TRBD1 (7 bases). The CDR3 covers 15 residues. From germline, CDR1 is MGHRA and CDR2 YSYEKL. V was shortened by 3 bases and J by 2 bases, with 11 bases between the two germline ends.

This sequence joins TRBV28 and TRBJ1-2, with D maybe TRBD1 (5 bases). Trimming removed 7 bases at V and 4 bases at J, with 16 bases between. Germline V CDR1 and CDR2: MDHEN, SYDVKM. This CDR3 spans 14 amino acids. CDR3 coding DNA: TGTGCCAGCACACGACAGAGGGCGAGCTATGGCTACACCTTC. Amino acids: CASTRQRASYGYTF.

The V gene is TRBV6-1, the J gene TRBJ1-5; possibly TRBD1 for D (6 bases). The CDR3 runs 16 residues. V lost 4 bases to trimming and J lost 0 bases, with 13 bases between them. Germline CDR1 reads MNHNS; CDR2 reads SASEGT. CDR3 bases: TGTGCCAGCAGTGGAGGGGGGGCCGATAGCAATCAGCCCCAGCATTTT. It encodes CASSGGGADSNQPQHF.

The chain combines TRBV28 with TRBJ2-1; 8 bases map to TRBD1. In germline, CDR1 is MDHEN, CDR2 SYDVKM. The CDR3 length is 16 residues. With 5 bases clipped from V and 0 bases from J, the junction kept 6 bases outside the gene matches. CDR3: CASSPPTGVSYNEQFF. Here the CDR3 DNA reads TGTGCCAGCAGTCCCCCGACAGGGGTCTCCTACAATGAGCAGTTCTTC.

The chain couples TRBV7-8 to TRBJ1-2; no reliable D call. CDR3 length equals 14 residues. V shed 1 base and J shed 1 base, with 7 bases lying between them. CDR1 and CDR2 from the germline V gene are SGHVS and FQNEAQ. The CDR3 is CASSLDRVNYGYTF. The DNA for the CDR3 is TGTGCCAGCAGCTTAGATAGAGTTAACTATGGCTACACCTTC.

V usage is TRBV7-2 and J usage is TRBJ2-7, with D maybe TRBD1 (5 bases). With 8 bases removed from V and 0 bases from J, the gap between germline ends came to 20 bases. CDR1 SGHTA and CDR2 FQGNSA come from the germline V gene. The CDR3 loop spans 16 amino acids. The DNA for the CDR3 is TGTGCCAGCGGGCAGGGCCCCCGCACGCGCTCCTACGAGCAGTACTTC. It translates to CASGQGPRTRSYEQYF.

This clone has a single count. V is TRBV30 and J is TRBJ2-7; maybe TRBD2 (5 bases). Germline CDR1 GTSNPN, CDR2 SVGIG (reference sequence). This CDR3 region has 15 residues. V lost 3 bases and J 0 bases, leaving 15 bases between the germline ends. Written as DNA, the CDR3 is TGTGCCTGGAGCCGTCCCCGGGGTTTCTCCTACGAGCAGTACTTC. This codes for CAWSRPRGFSYEQYF.

The chain is built from TRBV7-3 and TRBJ2-2; weak D call: TRBD1 (5 bases). The CDR3 loop spans 14 amino acids. Germline CDR1 is SGHTA and CDR2 is FQGTGA. V was trimmed by 1 base and J by 6 bases, leaving 9 bases between them. DNA for the CDR3: TGTGCCAGCAGCTTAAGCCAGGGCTCCGGGGAGCTGTTTTTT. It translates to CASSLSQGSGELFF. Full variable domain (outside the CDR3, taken from reference TRBV7-3 and TRBJ2-2): GAGVSQTPSNKVTEKGKYVELRCDPISGHTALYWYRQSLGQGPEFLIYFQGTGAADDSGLPNDRFFAVRPEGSVSTLKIQRTERGDSAVYLCASSLSQGSGELFFGEGSRLTVL.

CDR3: CASSPDPGQASGYTF. The CDR3 DNA is TGCGCCAGCAGCCCGGACCCGGGACAGGCTAGTGGCTACACCTTC. The chain employs TRBV5-1 and TRBJ1-2; 8 bases are a match to TRBD1. The V gene end was trimmed by 4 bases and the J gene end by 7 bases; junction bases not matched to a gene: 12. The CDR3 extends over 15 amino acids. Germline CDR1 SGHRS, CDR2 YFSETQ.

This clone was found once. The chain employs TRBV7-8 and TRBJ1-2; D remains unclear. This CDR3 has 15 amino acids. Germline loops: CDR1 SGHVS, CDR2 FQNEAQ. The V end was cut by 1 base, the J end by 4 bases, with 13 bases between. The CDR3 DNA sequence: TGTGCCAGCAGCTTAGTCCCGGCAGGATCCTATGGCTACACCTTC. Amino acid sequence: CASSLVPAGSYGYTF.

The J gene is TRBJ2-1, the V gene TRBV7-2; D is undetermined. Germline V gene sequence: CDR1 SGHTA, CDR2 FQGNSA. Trimming stripped 3 bases from V and 7 bases from J, with 7 bases between. CDR3 length: 12 residues. CDR3 in DNA: TGTGCCAGCAGCTTCAGGTGGAATGAGCAGTTCTTC. Protein sequence: CASSFRWNEQFF. The whole variable domain, remainder taken from reference TRBV7-2 and TRBJ2-1, is GAGVSQSPSNKVTEKGKDVELRCDPISGHTALYWYRQSLGQGLEFLIYFQGNSAPDKSGLPSDRFSAERTGGSVSTLTIQRTQQEDSAVYLCASSFRWNEQFFGPGTRLTVL.

The rearrangement joins TRBV2 to TRBJ2-5, with D possibly being TRBD1 (6 bases). This CDR3 is built from 13 residues. V was cut by 7 bases and J by 2 bases, with 11 bases left in between. Germline V gives CDR1 SNHLY, CDR2 FYNNEI. The CDR3 region is CASNRQEQETQYF. CDR3 DNA sequence: TGTGCCAGCAATAGACAGGAACAAGAGACCCAGTACTTC.

The rearrangement uses TRBV10-2 and TRBJ1-5; D gene ambiguous. Germline CDR1 and CDR2: WSHSY and SAAADI. V lost 8 bases to trimming and J lost 0 bases, with 8 bases between them. The CDR3 extends over 13 amino acids. DNA for the CDR3: TGCGCCAGCGGGGATTATAGCAATCAGCCCCAGCATTTT. It encodes CASGDYSNQPQHF.

This chain links TRBV28 with TRBJ1-2; 7 bases line up with TRBD1. CDR1 is MDHEN and CDR2 is SYDVKM in the germline V gene. The CDR3 is 14 amino acids. J lost 3 bases, V lost 7 bases, and 8 bases had no gene match. CDR3 bases: TGTGCCAGCACCCAAGGACAGGCATACTATGGCTACACCTTC. Amino acids: CASTQGQAYYGYTF.

This chain links TRBV5-6 with TRBJ2-3, with no clear D. From germline, CDR1 is SGHDT and CDR2 YYEEEE. Trimming removed 4 bases at V and 9 bases at J, with 15 bases between. CDR3 length equals 13 residues. The CDR3, as DNA: TGTGCCAGCAGCCTGGGTATAGTCGTAACGCAGTATTTT. Encoded protein: CASSLGIVVTQYF.